Described below is a single T cell receptor (beta chain) sequence and its context. What antigen it recognizes has not been identified. Base qualities are missing; no much larger clone stands one base away. Collaborating institutions collected whole blood in K2EDTA tubes following their own protocols. For TCRbeta analysis, collaborators shipped samples in one of three forms: frozen whole blood, isolated PBMCs, or DNA extracted from either of those sample types. CDR1 and CDR2 were assigned from the germline V gene (reference sequence) as MNHEY and SMNVEV. From its cysteine to its phenylalanine, the CDR3 spans 15 amino acids. This entry keeps only the CDR3 DNA: 45 bases, framed from base 1. Deletion took 4 bases off V and 4 bases off J, with a span of 14 bases between the germline ends. The sample belongs to a study of blood T cell repertoires in COVID-19 (dated by TCRdb to 2020 to 2022). A note on the overall study: Samples from collaborators originated in the United States, Italy and Spain and spanned both the acute and convalescent phases of COVID-19. The material from the prospective study consisted of cDNA or gDNA derived from T cells, B-cell-depleted T cells, or PBMCs. Deeply sampled blood TCRbeta repertoires from subjects exposed to, actively infected with, or recovered from COVID-19 were included in the dataset. The repertoires were released in a freely available public database intended as a resource for research on the immune response to SARS-CoV-2. Samples came from the ongoing ImmuneRACE study (first 160 participants) plus 1,254 subjects from 6 global collaborators. Nearly every sample came with metadata listing a de-identified subject ID, COVID-19 status, age in years and sex. HLA class I and class II types, where available, came from metadata supplied by the sample provider rather than from assay-based typing.

TCRbeta CDR3 regions were amplified from genomic DNA using the immunoSEQ Assay, a bias-controlled multiplex PCR. Processing in the source paper ran as follows. Within the assay, amplification of reference gene primers was used to estimate how many nucleated cells each sample contained. Sequence reads were collapsed and filtered to measure the absolute abundance of every unique TCRbeta CDR3 rearrangement. For each sample, productive Simpson clonality was calculated as the square root of Simpson's diversity index across productive rearrangements. TCRdb took this table from immuneACCESS and kept in-frame rearrangements with V and J called. Such tables lack part of the clones; where checked against another copy, unresolved V genes explain under half of the gap, and the rest is unexplained. V and J calls and clone size are those listed in that table; D and trimming were worked out from the DNA. In this sample the table shows 73,000 or so clones, about nine tenths of which occur a single time. The top ten clonotypes cover 10% to 15% of the sample.

Points the paper makes about the study in general: The quantity of clinical and demographic metadata differed by source and by participant and was supplied without curation.

The source is a human donor with active COVID-19. The donor label of this sample is uncertain. Recombination linked TRBV27 to TRBJ2-1; TRBD2 is possibly the D segment (5 matching bases). Sequencing input: peripheral blood. The CDR3 loop reads CASSSTLAAYNEQFF. The DNA sequence is given as TGTGCCAGCAGTTCGACGCTAGCAGCTTACAATGAGCAGTTCTTC.